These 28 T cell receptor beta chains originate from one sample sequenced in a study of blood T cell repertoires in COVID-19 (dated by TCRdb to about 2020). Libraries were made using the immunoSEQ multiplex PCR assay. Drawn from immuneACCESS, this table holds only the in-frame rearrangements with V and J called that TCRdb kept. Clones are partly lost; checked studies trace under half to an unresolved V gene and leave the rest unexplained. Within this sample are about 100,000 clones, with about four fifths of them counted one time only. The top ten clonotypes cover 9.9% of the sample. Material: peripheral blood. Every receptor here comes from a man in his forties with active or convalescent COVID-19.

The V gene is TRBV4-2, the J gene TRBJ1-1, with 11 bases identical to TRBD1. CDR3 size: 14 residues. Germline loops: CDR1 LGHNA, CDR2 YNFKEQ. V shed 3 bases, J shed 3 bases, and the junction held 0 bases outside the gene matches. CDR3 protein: CASSQGQGDTEAFF. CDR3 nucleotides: TGTGCCAGCAGCCAGGGACAGGGGGACACTGAAGCTTTCTTT.

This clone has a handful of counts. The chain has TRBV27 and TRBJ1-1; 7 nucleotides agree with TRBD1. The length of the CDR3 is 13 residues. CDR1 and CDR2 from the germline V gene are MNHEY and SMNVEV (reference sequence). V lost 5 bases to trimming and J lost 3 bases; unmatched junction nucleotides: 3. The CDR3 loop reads CASSGTEYTEAFF. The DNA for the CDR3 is TGTGCCAGCAGTGGGACAGAATACACTGAAGCTTTCTTT.

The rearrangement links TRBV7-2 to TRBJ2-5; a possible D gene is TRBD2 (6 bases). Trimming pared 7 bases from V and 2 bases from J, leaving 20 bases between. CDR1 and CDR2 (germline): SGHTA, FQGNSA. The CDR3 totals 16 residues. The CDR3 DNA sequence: TGTGCCAGCATAAATGGGCGGGGTTCGCGTCAAGAGACCCAGTACTTC. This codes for CASINGRGSRQETQYF.

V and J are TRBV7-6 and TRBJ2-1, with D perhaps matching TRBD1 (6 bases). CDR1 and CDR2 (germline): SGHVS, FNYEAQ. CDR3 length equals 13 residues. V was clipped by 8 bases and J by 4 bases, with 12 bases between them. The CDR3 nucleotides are TGTGCCAGCCGTACAGACAGGTACAATGAGCAGTTCTTC. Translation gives CASRTDRYNEQFF.

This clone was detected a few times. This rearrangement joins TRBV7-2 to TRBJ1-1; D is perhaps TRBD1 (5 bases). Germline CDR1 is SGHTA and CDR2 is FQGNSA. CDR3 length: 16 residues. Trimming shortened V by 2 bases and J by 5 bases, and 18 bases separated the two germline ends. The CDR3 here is CASSLILSGKATEAFF. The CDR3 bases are TGTGCCAGCAGCTTAATTCTCTCAGGGAAGGCGACTGAAGCTTTCTTT.

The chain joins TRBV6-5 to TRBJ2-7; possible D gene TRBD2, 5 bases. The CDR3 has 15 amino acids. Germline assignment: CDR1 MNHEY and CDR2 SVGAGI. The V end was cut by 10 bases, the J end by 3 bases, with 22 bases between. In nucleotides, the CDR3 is TGTGCCACCACGATTAGTCTAGCAAAGAACTACGAGCAGTACTTC. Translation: CATTISLAKNYEQYF.

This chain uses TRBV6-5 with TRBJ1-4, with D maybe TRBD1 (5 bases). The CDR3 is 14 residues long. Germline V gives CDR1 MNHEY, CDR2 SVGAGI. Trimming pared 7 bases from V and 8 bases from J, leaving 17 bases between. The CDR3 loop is CASTHTREGEKLFF. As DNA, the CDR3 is TGTGCCAGCACCCACACCAGGGAGGGGGAAAAACTGTTTTTT.

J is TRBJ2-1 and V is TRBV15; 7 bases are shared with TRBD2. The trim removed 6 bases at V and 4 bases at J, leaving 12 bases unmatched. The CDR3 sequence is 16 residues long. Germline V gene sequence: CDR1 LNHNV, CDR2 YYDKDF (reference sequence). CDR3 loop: CATRAPGNGGYNEQFF. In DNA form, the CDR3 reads TGTGCCACCAGGGCACCCGGGAACGGGGGGTACAATGAGCAGTTCTTC.

The CDR3 DNA is TGTGCCAGCAGCGTACTTGGGACAGGATCCTACGAGCAGTACTTC. It encodes CASSVLGTGSYEQYF. V gene TRBV9 combines with J gene TRBJ2-7; 8 bases are a match to TRBD1. Germline CDR1 reads SGDLS; CDR2 reads YYNGEE. With V trimmed by 1 base and J by 1 base, 4 bases remained unmatched. This CDR3 has 15 residues.

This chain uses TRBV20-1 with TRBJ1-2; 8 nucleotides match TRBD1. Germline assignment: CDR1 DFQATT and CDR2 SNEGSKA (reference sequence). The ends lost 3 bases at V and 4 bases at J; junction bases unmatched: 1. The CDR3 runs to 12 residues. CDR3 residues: CSASDRGYGYTF. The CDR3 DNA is TGCAGTGCTAGTGACAGGGGCTATGGCTACACCTTC.

This CDR3 reads CASSPSLQETQYF. The DNA of the CDR3 is TGTGCCAGCAGTCCCTCCCTTCAAGAGACCCAGTACTTC. The chain recombines TRBV7-7 with TRBJ2-5; D is undetermined. This CDR3 contains 13 residues. Germline CDR1 reads SSHAT; CDR2 reads FNYEAQ (reference sequence). V was clipped by 6 bases and J by 2 bases, with 10 bases between them.

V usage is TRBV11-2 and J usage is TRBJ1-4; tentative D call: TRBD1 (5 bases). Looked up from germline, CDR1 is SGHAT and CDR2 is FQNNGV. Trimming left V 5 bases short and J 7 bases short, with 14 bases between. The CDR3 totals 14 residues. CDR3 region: CASSPGGSVEKLFF. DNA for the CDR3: TGTGCCAGCAGCCCGGGGGGAAGCGTTGAAAAACTGTTTTTT.

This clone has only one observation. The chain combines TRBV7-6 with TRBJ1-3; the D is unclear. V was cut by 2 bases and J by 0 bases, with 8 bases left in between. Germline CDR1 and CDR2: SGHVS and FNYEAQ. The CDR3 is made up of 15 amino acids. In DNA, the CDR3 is TGTGCCAGCAGCTTACAGGCAGGCTCTGGAAACACCATATATTTT. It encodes CASSLQAGSGNTIYF.

The CDR3 region has the DNA TGTGCCAGCAGCAAGGACAGCTCTGACTATGGCTACACCTTC. Protein sequence: CASSKDSSDYGYTF. This chain connects TRBV9 to TRBJ1-2; TRBD1 might be the D (6 bases). V lost 4 bases, J lost 3 bases, and 13 bases lay in between. The CDR3 has 14 amino acids. Germline CDR1 reads SGDLS; CDR2 reads YYNGEE.

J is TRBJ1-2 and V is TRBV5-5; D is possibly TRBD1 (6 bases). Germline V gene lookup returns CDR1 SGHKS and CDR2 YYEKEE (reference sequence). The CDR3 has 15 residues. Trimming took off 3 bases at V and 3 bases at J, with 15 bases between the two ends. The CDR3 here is CASSSSAGGDYGYTF. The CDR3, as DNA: TGTGCCAGCAGCTCGAGTGCGGGGGGCGACTATGGCTACACCTTC.

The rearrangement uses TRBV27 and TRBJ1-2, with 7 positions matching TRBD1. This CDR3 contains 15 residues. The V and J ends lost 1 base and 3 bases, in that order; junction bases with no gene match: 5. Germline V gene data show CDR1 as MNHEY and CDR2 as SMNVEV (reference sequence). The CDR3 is CASSLLQGTHYGYTF. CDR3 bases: TGTGCCAGCAGTTTATTACAGGGGACACACTATGGCTACACCTTC.

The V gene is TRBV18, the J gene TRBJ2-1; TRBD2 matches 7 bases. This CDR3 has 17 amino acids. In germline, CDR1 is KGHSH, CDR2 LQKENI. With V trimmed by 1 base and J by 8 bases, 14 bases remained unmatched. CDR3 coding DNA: TGTGCCAGCTCACCACTCTTCGGGGGGATGAGTGAGGATGAGCAGTTCTTC. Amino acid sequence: CASSPLFGGMSEDEQFF.

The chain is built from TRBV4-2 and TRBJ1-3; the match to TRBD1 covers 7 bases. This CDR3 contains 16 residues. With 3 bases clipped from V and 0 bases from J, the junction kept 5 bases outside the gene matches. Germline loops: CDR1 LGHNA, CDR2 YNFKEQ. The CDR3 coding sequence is TGTGCCAGCAGCCAGGGGACAGTTCACTCTGGAAACACCATATATTTT. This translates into CASSQGTVHSGNTIYF.

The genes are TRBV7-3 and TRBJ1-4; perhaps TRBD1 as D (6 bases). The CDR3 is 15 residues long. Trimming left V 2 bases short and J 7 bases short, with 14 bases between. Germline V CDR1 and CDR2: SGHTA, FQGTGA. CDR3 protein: CASSLSGGRGEKLFF. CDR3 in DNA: TGTGCCAGCAGCTTATCGGGGGGCCGAGGTGAAAAACTGTTTTTT.

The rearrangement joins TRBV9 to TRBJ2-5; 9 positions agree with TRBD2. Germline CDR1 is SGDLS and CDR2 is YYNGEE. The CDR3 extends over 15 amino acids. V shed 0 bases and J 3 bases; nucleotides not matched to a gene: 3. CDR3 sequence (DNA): TGTGCCAGCAGCGTAGGCGGGGGGGTTAAAGAGACCCAGTACTTC. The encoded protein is CASSVGGGVKETQYF.

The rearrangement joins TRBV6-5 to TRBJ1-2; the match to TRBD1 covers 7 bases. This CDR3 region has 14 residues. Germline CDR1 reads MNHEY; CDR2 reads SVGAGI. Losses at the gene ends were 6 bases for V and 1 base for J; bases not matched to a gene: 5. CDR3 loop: CASRETGINYGYTF. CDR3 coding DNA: TGTGCCAGCAGGGAGACAGGGATTAACTATGGCTACACCTTC.

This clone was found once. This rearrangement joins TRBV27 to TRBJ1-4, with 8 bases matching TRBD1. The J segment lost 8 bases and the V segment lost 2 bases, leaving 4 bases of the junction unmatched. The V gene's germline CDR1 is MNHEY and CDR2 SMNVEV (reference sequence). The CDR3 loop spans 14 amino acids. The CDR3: CASSLAGGNEKLFF. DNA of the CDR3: TGTGCCAGCAGTTTAGCAGGGGGCAACGAAAAACTGTTTTTT.

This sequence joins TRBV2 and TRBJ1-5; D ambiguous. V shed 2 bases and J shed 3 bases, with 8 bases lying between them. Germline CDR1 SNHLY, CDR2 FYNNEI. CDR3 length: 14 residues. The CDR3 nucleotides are TGTGCCAGCAGTGAAAGAAAAGCCAATCAGCCCCAGCATTTT. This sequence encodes CASSERKANQPQHF. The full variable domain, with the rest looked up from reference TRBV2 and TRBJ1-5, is EPEVTQTPSHQVTQMGQEVILRCVPISNHLYFYWYRQILGQKVEFLVSFYNNEISEKSEIFDDQFSVERPDGSNFTLKIRSTKLEDSAMYFCASSERKANQPQHFGDGTRLSIL.

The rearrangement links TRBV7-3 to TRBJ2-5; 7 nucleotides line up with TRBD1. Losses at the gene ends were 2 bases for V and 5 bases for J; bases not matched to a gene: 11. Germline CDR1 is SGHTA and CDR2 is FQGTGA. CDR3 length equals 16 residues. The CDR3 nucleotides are TGTGCCAGCAGCTTAGGGATTGGCGGCAGGGGGGAGACCCAGTACTTC. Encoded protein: CASSLGIGGRGETQYF. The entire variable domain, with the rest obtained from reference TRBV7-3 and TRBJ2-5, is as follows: GAGVSQTPSNKVTEKGKYVELRCDPISGHTALYWYRQSLGQGPEFLIYFQGTGAADDSGLPNDRFFAVRPEGSVSTLKIQRTERGDSAVYLCASSLGIGGRGETQYFGPGTRLLVL.

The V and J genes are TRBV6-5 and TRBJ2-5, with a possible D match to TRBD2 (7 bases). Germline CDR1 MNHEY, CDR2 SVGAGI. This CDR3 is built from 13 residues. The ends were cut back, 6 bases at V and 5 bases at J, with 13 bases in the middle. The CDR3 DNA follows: TGTGCCAGCAGATCGGGGGGCGTGGAGACCCAGTACTTC. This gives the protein CASRSGGVETQYF.

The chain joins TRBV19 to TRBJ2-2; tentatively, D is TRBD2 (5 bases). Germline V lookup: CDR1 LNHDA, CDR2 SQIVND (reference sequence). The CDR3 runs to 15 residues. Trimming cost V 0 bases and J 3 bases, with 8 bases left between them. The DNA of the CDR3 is TGTGCCAGTAGTATAGATTTCGGGGACACCGGGGAGCTGTTTTTT. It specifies CASSIDFGDTGELFF. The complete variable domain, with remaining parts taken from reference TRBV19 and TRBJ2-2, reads DGGITQSPKYLFRKEGQNVTLSCEQNLNHDAMYWYRQDPGQGLRLIYYSQIVNDFQKGDIAEGYSVSREKKESFPLTVTSAQKNPTAFYLCASSIDFGDTGELFFGEGSRLTVL.

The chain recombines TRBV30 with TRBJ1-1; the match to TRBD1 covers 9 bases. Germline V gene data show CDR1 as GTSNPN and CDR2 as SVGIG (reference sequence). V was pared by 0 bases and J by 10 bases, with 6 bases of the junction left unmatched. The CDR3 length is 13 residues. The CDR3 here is CAWSVPGTGRAFF. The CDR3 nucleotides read TGTGCCTGGAGTGTTCCCGGGACAGGGAGAGCTTTCTTT.

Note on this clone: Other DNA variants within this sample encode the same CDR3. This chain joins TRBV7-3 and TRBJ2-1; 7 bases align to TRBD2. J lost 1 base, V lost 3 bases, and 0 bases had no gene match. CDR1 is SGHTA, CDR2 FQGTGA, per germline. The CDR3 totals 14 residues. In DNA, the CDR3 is TGTGCCAGCAGCTTGGGAGGGTCCTACAATGAGCAGTTCTTC. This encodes CASSLGGSYNEQFF.